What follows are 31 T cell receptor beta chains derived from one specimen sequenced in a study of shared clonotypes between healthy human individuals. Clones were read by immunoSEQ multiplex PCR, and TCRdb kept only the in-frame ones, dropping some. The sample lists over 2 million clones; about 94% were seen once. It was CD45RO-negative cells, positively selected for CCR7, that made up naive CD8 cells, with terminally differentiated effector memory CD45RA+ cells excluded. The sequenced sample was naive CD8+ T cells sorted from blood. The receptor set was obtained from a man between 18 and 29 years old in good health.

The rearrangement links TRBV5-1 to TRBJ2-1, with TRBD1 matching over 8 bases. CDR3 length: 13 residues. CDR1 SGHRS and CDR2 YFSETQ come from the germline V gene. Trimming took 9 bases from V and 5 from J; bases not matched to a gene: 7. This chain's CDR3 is CATWWTGHNEQFF. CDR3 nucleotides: TGCGCCACCTGGTGGACAGGGCACAATGAGCAGTTCTTC.

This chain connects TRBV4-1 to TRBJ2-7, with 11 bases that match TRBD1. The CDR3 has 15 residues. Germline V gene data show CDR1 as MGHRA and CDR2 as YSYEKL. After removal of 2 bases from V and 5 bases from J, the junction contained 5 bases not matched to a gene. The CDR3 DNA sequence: TGCGCCAGCAGCCAACCGGGACAGGGGGTCAACGAGCAGTACTTC. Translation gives CASSQPGQGVNEQYF.

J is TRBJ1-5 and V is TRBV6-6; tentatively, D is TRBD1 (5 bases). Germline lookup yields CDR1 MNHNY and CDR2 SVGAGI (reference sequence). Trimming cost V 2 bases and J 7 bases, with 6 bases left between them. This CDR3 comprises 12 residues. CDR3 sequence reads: CASSYGAQPQHF. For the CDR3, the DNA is TGTGCCAGCAGTTACGGGGCCCAGCCCCAGCATTTT.

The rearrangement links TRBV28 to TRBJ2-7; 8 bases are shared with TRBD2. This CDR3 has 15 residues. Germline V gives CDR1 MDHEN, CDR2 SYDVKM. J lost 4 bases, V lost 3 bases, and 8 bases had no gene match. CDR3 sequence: CASSFSLSGGYEQYF. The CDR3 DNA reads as TGTGCCAGCAGTTTCTCTCTTTCGGGAGGGTACGAGCAGTACTTC.

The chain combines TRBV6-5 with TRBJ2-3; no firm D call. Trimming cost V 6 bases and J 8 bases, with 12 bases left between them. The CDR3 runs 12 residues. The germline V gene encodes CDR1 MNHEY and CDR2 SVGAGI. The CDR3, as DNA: TGTGCCAGCAGCCCCGTAATGGGTACGCAGTATTTT. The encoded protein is CASSPVMGTQYF.

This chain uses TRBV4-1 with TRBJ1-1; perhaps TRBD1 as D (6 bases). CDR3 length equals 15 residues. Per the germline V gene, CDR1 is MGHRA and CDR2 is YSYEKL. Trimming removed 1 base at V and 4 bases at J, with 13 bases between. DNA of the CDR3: TGCGCCAGCAGCCAAGCTCGGGGGGCTGCCACTGAAGCTTTCTTT. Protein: CASSQARGAATEAFF.

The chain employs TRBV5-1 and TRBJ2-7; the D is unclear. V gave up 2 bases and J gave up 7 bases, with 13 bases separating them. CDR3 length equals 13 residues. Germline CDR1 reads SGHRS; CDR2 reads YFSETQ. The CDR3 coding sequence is TGCGCCAGCAGCTTCAAACCCTCGGGTGAGCAGTACTTC. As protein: CASSFKPSGEQYF.

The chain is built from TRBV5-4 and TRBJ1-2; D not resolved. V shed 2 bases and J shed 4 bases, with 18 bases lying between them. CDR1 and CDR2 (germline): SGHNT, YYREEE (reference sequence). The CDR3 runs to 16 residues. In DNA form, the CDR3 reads TGTGCCAGCAGCTTAGCCGGGTCAGCAGCAAGCTATGGCTACACCTTC. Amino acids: CASSLAGSAASYGYTF.

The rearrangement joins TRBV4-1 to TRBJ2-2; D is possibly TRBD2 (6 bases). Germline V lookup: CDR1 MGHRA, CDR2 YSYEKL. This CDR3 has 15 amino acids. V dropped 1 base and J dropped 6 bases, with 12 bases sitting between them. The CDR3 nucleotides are TGCGCCAGCAGCCAAGTCGCGGGACTTCCCGGGGAGCTGTTTTTT. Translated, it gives CASSQVAGLPGELFF.

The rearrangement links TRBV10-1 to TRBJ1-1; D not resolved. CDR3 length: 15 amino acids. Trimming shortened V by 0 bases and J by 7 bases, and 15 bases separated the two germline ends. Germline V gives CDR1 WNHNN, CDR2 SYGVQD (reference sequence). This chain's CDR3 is CASSESVERTDEAFF. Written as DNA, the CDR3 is TGCGCCAGCAGTGAGTCAGTCGAACGGACCGATGAAGCTTTCTTT.

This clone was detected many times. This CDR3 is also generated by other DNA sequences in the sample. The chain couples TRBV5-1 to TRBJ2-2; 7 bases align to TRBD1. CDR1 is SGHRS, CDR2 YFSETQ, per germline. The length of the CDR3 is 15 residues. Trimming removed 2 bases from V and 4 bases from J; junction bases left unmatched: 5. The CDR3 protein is CASSFEGASTGELFF. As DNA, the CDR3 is TGCGCCAGCAGCTTTGAGGGGGCGAGCACCGGGGAGCTGTTTTTT.

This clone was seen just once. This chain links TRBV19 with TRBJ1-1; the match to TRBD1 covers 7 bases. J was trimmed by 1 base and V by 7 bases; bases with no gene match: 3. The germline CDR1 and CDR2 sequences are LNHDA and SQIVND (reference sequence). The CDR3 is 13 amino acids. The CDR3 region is CASKDRANTEAFF. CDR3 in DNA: TGTGCCAGTAAAGACAGGGCGAACACTGAAGCTTTCTTT. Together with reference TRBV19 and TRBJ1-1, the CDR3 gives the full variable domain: DGGITQSPKYLFRKEGQNVTLSCEQNLNHDAMYWYRQDPGQGLRLIYYSQIVNDFQKGDIAEGYSVSREKKESFPLTVTSAQKNPTAFYLCASKDRANTEAFFGQGTRLTVV.

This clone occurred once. CDR3 amino acids: CASGPTRYEQYF. CDR3 DNA: TGTGCTAGTGGTCCGACGAGGTACGAGCAGTACTTC. The genes are TRBV12-5 and TRBJ2-7; unclear D gene. The CDR3 runs 12 residues. Germline values: CDR1 LGHNT, CDR2 FRNRAP. V lost 5 bases, J lost 4 bases, and 9 bases lay in between.

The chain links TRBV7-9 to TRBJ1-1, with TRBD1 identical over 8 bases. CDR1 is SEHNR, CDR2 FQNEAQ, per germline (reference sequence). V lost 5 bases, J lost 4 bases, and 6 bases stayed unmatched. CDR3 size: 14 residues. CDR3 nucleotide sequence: TGTGCCAGCAGCGGTAGACAGGGGTTCACTGAAGCTTTCTTT. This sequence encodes CASSGRQGFTEAFF.

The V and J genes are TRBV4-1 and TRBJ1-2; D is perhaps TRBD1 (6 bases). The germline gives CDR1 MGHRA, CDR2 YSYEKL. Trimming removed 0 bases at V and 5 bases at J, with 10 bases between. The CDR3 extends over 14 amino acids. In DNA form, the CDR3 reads TGCGCCAGCAGCCAAGACGACAGGACTTATGGCTACACCTTC. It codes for CASSQDDRTYGYTF.

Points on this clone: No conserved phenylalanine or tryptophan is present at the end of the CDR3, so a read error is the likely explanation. The CDR3 DNA reads as TGTGCCAGCAGCTCCCGACCTGCCGGGGGACAGAACTACGAGCAGTACCTC. Its translation: CASSSRPAGGQNYEQYL. The chain carries TRBV11-2 and TRBJ2-7, with D possibly TRBD1 on 7 matching bases. The CDR3 consists of 17 residues. Trimming took off 4 bases at V and 3 bases at J, with 22 bases between the two ends. Germline V gene data show CDR1 as SGHAT and CDR2 as FQNNGV.

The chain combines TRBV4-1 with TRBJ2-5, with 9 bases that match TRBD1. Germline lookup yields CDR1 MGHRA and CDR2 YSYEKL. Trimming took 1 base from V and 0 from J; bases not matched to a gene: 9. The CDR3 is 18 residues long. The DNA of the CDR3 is TGCGCCAGCAGCCAAGGTACCGGGACAGGGCCAAACCAAGAGACCCAGTACTTC. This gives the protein CASSQGTGTGPNQETQYF.

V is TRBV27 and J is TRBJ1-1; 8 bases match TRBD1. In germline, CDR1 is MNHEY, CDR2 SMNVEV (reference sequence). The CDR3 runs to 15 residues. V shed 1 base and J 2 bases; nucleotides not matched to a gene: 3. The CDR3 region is CASSLFPGGNTEAFF. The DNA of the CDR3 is TGTGCCAGCAGTTTATTCCCAGGGGGCAACACTGAAGCTTTCTTT.

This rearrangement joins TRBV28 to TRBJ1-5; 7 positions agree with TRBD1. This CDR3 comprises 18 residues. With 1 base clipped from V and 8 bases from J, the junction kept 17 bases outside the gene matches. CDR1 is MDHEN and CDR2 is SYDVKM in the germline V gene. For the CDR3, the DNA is TGTGCCAGCAGTTTATCCGTGGGGACAGAACCGAACAGGGAGCCCCAGCATTTT. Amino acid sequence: CASSLSVGTEPNREPQHF.

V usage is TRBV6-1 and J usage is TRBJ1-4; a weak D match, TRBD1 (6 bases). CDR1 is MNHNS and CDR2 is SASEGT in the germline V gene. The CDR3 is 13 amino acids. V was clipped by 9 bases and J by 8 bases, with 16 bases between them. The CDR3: CASGGGGWEKLFF. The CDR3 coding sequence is TGTGCCAGTGGGGGGGGCGGTTGGGAAAAACTGTTTTTT.

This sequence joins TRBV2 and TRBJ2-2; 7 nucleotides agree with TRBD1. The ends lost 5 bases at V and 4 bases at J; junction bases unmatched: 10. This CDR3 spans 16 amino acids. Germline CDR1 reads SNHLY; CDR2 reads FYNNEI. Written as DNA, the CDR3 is TGTGCCAGCAGTTACATACCGGGACAGACCACCGGGGAGCTGTTTTTT. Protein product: CASSYIPGQTTGELFF. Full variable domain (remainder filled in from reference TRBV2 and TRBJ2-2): EPEVTQTPSHQVTQMGQEVILRCVPISNHLYFYWYRQILGQKVEFLVSFYNNEISEKSEIFDDQFSVERPDGSNFTLKIRSTKLEDSAMYFCASSYIPGQTTGELFFGEGSRLTVL.

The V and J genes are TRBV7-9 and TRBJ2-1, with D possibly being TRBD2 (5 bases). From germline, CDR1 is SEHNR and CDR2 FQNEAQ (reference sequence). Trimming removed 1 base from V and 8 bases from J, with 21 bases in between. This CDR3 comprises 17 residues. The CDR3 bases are TGTGCCAGCAGCTTAGAAACTGGACCAGCGGTCTTCCATGAGCAGTTCTTC. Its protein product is CASSLETGPAVFHEQFF.

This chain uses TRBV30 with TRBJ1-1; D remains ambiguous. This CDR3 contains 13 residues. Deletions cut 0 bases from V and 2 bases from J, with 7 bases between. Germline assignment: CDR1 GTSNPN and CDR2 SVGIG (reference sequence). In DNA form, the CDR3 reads TGTGCCTGGAGTGTGGCCTTTAACACTGAAGCTTTCTTT. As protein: CAWSVAFNTEAFF.

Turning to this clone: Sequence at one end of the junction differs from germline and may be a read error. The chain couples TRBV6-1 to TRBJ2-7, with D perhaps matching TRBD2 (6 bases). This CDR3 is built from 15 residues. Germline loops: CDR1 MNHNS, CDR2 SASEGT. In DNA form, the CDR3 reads TGTGCCAGCAGTGAAATAGGGACTGCCTCCTCCGAGCAGTACTTC. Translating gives CASSEIGTASSEQYF.

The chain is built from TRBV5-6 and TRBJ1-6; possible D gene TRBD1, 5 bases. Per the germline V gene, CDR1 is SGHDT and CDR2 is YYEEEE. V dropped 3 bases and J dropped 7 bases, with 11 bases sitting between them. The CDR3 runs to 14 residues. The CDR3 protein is CASSWDGGNSPLHF. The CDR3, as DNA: TGTGCCAGCAGCTGGGACGGAGGAAATTCACCCCTCCACTTT.

As DNA, the CDR3 is TGTGCCAGCAGTCCGGGACAGGGTTTGGTCTACGAGCAGTACTTC. Residues: CASSPGQGLVYEQYF. The V and J genes are TRBV2 and TRBJ2-7; TRBD1 agrees at 9 bases. Germline V gene sequence: CDR1 SNHLY, CDR2 FYNNEI. Trimming cost V 5 bases and J 3 bases; bases outside gene matches: 8. The CDR3 loop spans 15 amino acids.

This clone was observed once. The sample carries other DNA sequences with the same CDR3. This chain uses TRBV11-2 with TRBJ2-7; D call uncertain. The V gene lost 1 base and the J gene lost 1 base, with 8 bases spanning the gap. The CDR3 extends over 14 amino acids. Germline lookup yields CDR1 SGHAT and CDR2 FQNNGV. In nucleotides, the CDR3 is TGTGCCAGCAGCTTAGTAGGGAATTCCTACGAGCAGTACTTC. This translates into CASSLVGNSYEQYF.

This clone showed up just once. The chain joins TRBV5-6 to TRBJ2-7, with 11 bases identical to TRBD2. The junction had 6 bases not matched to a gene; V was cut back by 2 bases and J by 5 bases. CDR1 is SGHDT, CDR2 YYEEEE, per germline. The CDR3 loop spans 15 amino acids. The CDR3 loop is CASSFSTSGTHEQYF. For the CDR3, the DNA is TGTGCCAGCAGCTTTTCGACTAGCGGGACCCACGAGCAGTACTTC.

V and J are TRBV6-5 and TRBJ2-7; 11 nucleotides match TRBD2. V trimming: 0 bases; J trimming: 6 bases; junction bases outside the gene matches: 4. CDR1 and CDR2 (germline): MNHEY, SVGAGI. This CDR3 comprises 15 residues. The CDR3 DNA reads TGTGCCAGCAGTTACTCCTTCGGACTAGCGGGCGAGCAGTACTTC. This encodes CASSYSFGLAGEQYF.

DNA of the CDR3: TGCGCCAGCAGCCAGTTGCCCACGAATCATCAGCCCCAGCATTTT. As protein: CASSQLPTNHQPQHF. This chain joins TRBV4-1 and TRBJ1-5, with D hard to call. The CDR3 runs 15 residues. Germline V gene sequence: CDR1 MGHRA, CDR2 YSYEKL. Deletions cut 3 bases from V and 5 bases from J, with 14 bases between.

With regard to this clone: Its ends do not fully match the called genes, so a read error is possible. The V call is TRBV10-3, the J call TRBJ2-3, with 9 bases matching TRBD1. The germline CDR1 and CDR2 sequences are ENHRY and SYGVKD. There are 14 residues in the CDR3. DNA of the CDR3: TGTGCCATGAGTGGACAGGGGAACACAGATACGCAGTATTTT. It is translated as CAMSGQGNTDTQYF.